This TCR beta chain was identified during a study of blood T cell repertoires in COVID-19 (dated by TCRdb to the early 2020s). As for the study more broadly: The collaborator samples originated in the United States, Italy and Spain and spanned the acute and convalescent phases of COVID-19. The prospective study material was composed of cDNA or gDNA derived from T cells, B-cell-depleted T cells, or PBMCs. Subjects who had been exposed to COVID-19, were actively infected with it, or had recovered from it provided the deeply sampled blood TCRbeta repertoires that made up the dataset. The repertoires were made available in a free public database intended to serve as a resource for research on the immune response to SARS-CoV-2. The samples were drawn from two sources: the first 160 participants of the ongoing ImmuneRACE study, and 1,200 or so subjects contributed by 6 global collaborators. Sample metadata almost always included a de-identified subject ID, COVID-19 status, age in years and sex. Where HLA class I and class II types were available, the types were taken from metadata supplied by the sample provider, not from assay-based typing. Results and caveats for the whole study, not just this receptor: The amount of clinical and demographic metadata varied by source and participant and was provided uncurated.

A note on this clone: It has no known antigen specificity. Base-call qualities are not available, and no considerably larger clone is one nucleotide away.

TCRbeta CDR3 regions were amplified from genomic DNA by means of the immunoSEQ Assay, a bias-controlled multiplex PCR. The source study handled its data this way. The number of nucleated cells in each sample was estimated from the amplification of reference gene primers within the assay. To quantify the absolute abundance of each unique TCRbeta CDR3 rearrangement, sequence reads were collapsed and filtered. For each sample, productive Simpson clonality was calculated as the square root of Simpson's diversity index across productive rearrangements. In TCRdb, the immuneACCESS table is reduced to in-frame sequences with V and J assigned. These tables do not hold every clone; where another copy was compared, an unresolved V gene accounts for under half, and the others remain unexplained. V, J and clone size were drawn from that table, and D and trimming were deduced from the DNA. This sample gives about 210,000 clones in total; roughly 84% of them show up just once. The ten largest clones capture approximately 2.3% of the sample.

The germline ends are 13 bases apart after V is trimmed by 3 bases and J by 9 bases. CDR1 is given as SGDLS and CDR2 as YYNGEE, both from the germline V gene. From the cysteine up to the phenylalanine, the CDR3 has a length of 13 residues. Only the CDR3 DNA stays, 39 bases, in frame from base 1. Another Seattle source contributed samples from volunteer blood donors who had recovered from COVID-19. Collaborating institutions collected whole blood in K2EDTA tubes following their own protocols. For TCRbeta analysis, collaborators shipped samples in one of three forms: frozen whole blood, isolated PBMCs, or DNA extracted from either of those sample types.

The sequence was collected from a man aged 35 to 55 who had recovered from COVID-19. The specimen was peripheral blood. This sequence uses TRBV9 and TRBJ1-5; tentative D gene TRBD1, with 6 bases matching. The sequenced DNA: TGTGCCAGCAGCGCCTCGGACAGAGGGCCCCAGCATTTT. This gives the protein CASSASDRGPQHF.